One and the same sample provided the 26 T cell receptor beta chains below, sequenced in a study of blood T cell repertoires in COVID-19. TCRdb keeps only in-frame clones here, not all; method: immunoSEQ multiplex PCR. The table shows over 250,000 clones, with 80% to 90% occurring only once. The material sequenced was peripheral blood. These receptors came from an older woman with acute or convalescent COVID-19.

V gene TRBV18 combines with J gene TRBJ2-7, with 7 positions matching TRBD1. This CDR3 is built from 15 residues. Germline loops: CDR1 KGHSH, CDR2 LQKENI. Trimming cost V 2 bases and J 0 bases; bases outside gene matches: 4. DNA for the CDR3: TGTGCCAGCTCACCAAGACAGGGAAGCTCCTACGAGCAGTACTTC. It translates to CASSPRQGSSYEQYF.

This clone was counted a few times. The CDR3, as DNA: TGTGCCAGCAGCTCCTCCGGGAGCGGCAATCAGCCCCAGCATTTT. Translated, it gives CASSSSGSGNQPQHF. The rearrangement links TRBV13 to TRBJ1-5; D call uncertain. Germline assignment: CDR1 PRHDT and CDR2 FYEKMQ (reference sequence). This CDR3 has 15 amino acids. Trimming left V 4 bases short and J 2 bases short, with 12 bases between.

V and J are TRBV5-1 and TRBJ2-4; a possible D gene is TRBD1 (6 bases). The germline CDR1 and CDR2 sequences are SGHRS and YFSETQ. V was cut by 3 bases and J by 4 bases, with 14 bases left in between. The CDR3 is 15 amino acids. Written as DNA, the CDR3 is TGCGCCAGCAGCTCGGGGACAAGGACGAAAAACATTCAGTACTTC. It translates to CASSSGTRTKNIQYF.

The chain is built from TRBV7-2 and TRBJ1-4; 7 positions match TRBD1. This CDR3 is built from 14 residues. V was pared by 3 bases and J by 7 bases, with 5 bases of the junction left unmatched. Germline values: CDR1 SGHTA, CDR2 FQGNSA. In DNA, the CDR3 is TGTGCCAGCAGCTTCCAGGGGGTTGGTGAAAAACTGTTTTTT. Protein sequence: CASSFQGVGEKLFF.

The chain links TRBV3-1 (or the pseudogene TRBV3-2) to TRBJ1-1, with TRBD1 identical over 7 bases. The CDR3 covers 16 residues. The V gene's germline CDR1 is LGHDT and CDR2 YNNKEL (reference sequence). J gave up 3 bases and V 5 bases, and 12 bases lay outside the gene matches. CDR3 in amino acids: CASSSRFRQGDTEAFF. As DNA, the CDR3 is TGTGCCAGCAGCTCAAGATTTAGACAGGGAGACACTGAAGCTTTCTTT.

The V gene is TRBV7-3, the J gene TRBJ2-3; 11 positions agree with TRBD2. From germline, CDR1 is SGHTA and CDR2 FQGTGA. V lost 4 bases to trimming and J lost 0 bases; unmatched junction nucleotides: 6. The CDR3 loop spans 17 amino acids. CDR3 sequence: CASSSPSGGSSTDTQYF. In DNA form, the CDR3 reads TGTGCCAGCAGCTCACCTAGCGGGGGGTCTAGCACAGATACGCAGTATTTT.

V gene TRBV2 combines with J gene TRBJ2-2, with 9 bases fitting TRBD2. Germline V gene lookup returns CDR1 SNHLY and CDR2 FYNNEI. Losses at the gene ends were 8 bases for V and 6 bases for J; bases not matched to a gene: 1. The CDR3 runs 12 residues. CDR3 sequence: CASASGAGELFF. The CDR3 DNA sequence: TGTGCCAGCGCTAGCGGGGCCGGGGAGCTGTTTTTT.

The J gene is TRBJ2-3, the V gene TRBV5-4, with unresolved D. Trimming removed 4 bases from V and 3 bases from J, with 9 bases in between. The germline V gene encodes CDR1 SGHNT and CDR2 YYREEE (reference sequence). The CDR3 covers 13 residues. The CDR3 sequence is CASSQKTTDTQYF. Written as DNA, the CDR3 is TGTGCCAGCAGCCAAAAGACTACAGATACGCAGTATTTT.

This chain uses TRBV7-9 with TRBJ1-1; TRBD1 matches 7 bases. The germline V gene has CDR1 SEHNR and CDR2 FQNEAQ (reference sequence). The V segment lost 5 bases and the J segment 10 bases; nucleotides outside the gene matches: 7. This CDR3 has 12 residues. This CDR3 is CASSPTRDRAFF. DNA for the CDR3: TGTGCCAGCAGCCCCACCAGGGACAGAGCTTTCTTT.

CDR3 protein: CASSRTGDQPQHF. The CDR3, as DNA: TGTGCCAGCAGTAGGACAGGAGATCAGCCCCAGCATTTT. The rearrangement links TRBV6-1 to TRBJ1-5; 7 bases match TRBD1. The J segment lost 5 bases and the V segment lost 5 bases, leaving 3 bases of the junction unmatched. The germline V gene encodes CDR1 MNHNS and CDR2 SASEGT. This CDR3 spans 13 amino acids.

This clone was counted once. The rearrangement joins TRBV5-4 to TRBJ1-1, with 8 bases that match TRBD1. The CDR3 is made up of 15 amino acids. J was trimmed by 3 bases and V by 4 bases; bases with no gene match: 8. CDR1 is SGHNT and CDR2 is YYREEE in the germline V gene (reference sequence). The CDR3 region has the DNA TGTGCCAGCAGCCCACGACAGGGGCTGGACACTGAAGCTTTCTTT. Translating gives CASSPRQGLDTEAFF.

J is TRBJ1-2 and V is TRBV6-5, with D maybe TRBD1 (6 bases). CDR1 MNHEY and CDR2 SVGAGI come from the germline V gene. Between the trimmed V and J ends, which lost 6 bases and 5 bases, there was a span of 16 bases. This CDR3 contains 14 residues. For the CDR3, the DNA is TGTGCCAGCAGAAAACGGGACAACTATTATGGCTACACCTTC. Its protein is CASRKRDNYYGYTF.

The V and J genes are TRBV19 and TRBJ1-5, with a possible D match to TRBD1 (6 bases). CDR1 and CDR2 from the germline V gene are LNHDA and SQIVND (reference sequence). V was clipped by 6 bases and J by 3 bases, with 12 bases between them. CDR3 length: 14 residues. This chain's CDR3 is CASSLTGINQPQHF. The CDR3 DNA sequence: TGTGCCAGTAGCCTCACAGGGATCAATCAGCCCCAGCATTTT.

This chain links TRBV30 with TRBJ1-1, with TRBD1 identical over 11 bases. Germline V gene sequence: CDR1 GTSNPN, CDR2 SVGIG (reference sequence). The CDR3 totals 12 residues. V lost 5 bases and J lost 6; bases outside the gene matches: 2. This CDR3 is CAWGQGAAEAFF. The CDR3 region has the DNA TGTGCCTGGGGACAGGGGGCTGCTGAAGCTTTCTTT.

The CDR3 DNA is TGTGCCAGTGATGACAGGGGGAGGAACACTGAAGCTTTCTTT. Translation: CASDDRGRNTEAFF. The rearrangement links TRBV19 to TRBJ1-1; 9 bases are a match to TRBD1. With 8 bases clipped from V and 1 base from J, the junction kept 5 bases outside the gene matches. CDR1 and CDR2 (germline): LNHDA, SQIVND (reference sequence). CDR3 length equals 14 residues.

This clone was recorded once. This sequence joins TRBV6-5 and TRBJ1-4, with TRBD1 matching over 8 bases. Unmatched junction bases numbered 4, after V lost 7 bases and J lost 6 bases. The V gene's germline CDR1 is MNHEY and CDR2 SVGAGI. The CDR3 loop spans 13 amino acids. The CDR3 loop is CASIRDRYEKLFF. The CDR3 DNA reads as TGTGCCAGCATACGGGACAGGTATGAAAAACTGTTTTTT.

The genes are TRBV6-6 and TRBJ2-2; 12 positions match TRBD1. The germline gives CDR1 MNHNY, CDR2 SVGAGI (reference sequence). The junction had 3 bases not matched to a gene; V was cut back by 4 bases and J by 6 bases. This CDR3 has 15 residues. DNA of the CDR3: TGTGCCAGCAGTTTAGGGACAGGGGGCCCCGGGGAGCTGTTTTTT. It encodes CASSLGTGGPGELFF.

V usage is TRBV7-6 and J usage is TRBJ1-2; tentatively, D is TRBD1 (6 bases). The germline V gene has CDR1 SGHVS and CDR2 FNYEAQ. This CDR3 is built from 14 residues. The V end was cut by 5 bases, the J end by 3 bases, with 13 bases between. The CDR3 DNA reads as TGTGCCAGCAGCCGAGGGACAATCGACTATGGCTACACCTTC. Translating it yields CASSRGTIDYGYTF.

The chain uses TRBV3-1 (or the pseudogene TRBV3-2) and TRBJ2-5; D gene uncertain. This CDR3 has 16 amino acids. V was clipped by 1 base and J by 0 bases, with 12 bases between them. Germline assignment: CDR1 LGHDT and CDR2 YNNKEL (reference sequence). The CDR3 here is CASSQGSSSYQETQYF. The CDR3 DNA follows: TGTGCCAGCAGCCAAGGTAGTTCCTCGTACCAAGAGACCCAGTACTTC.

This clone was seen only a few times. The chain uses TRBV29-1 and TRBJ2-3, with 7 bases matching TRBD2. The CDR3 extends over 12 amino acids. Germline V lookup: CDR1 SQVTM, CDR2 ANQGSEA. With 7 bases clipped from V and 4 bases from J, the junction kept 5 bases outside the gene matches. In DNA form, the CDR3 reads TGCAGCGCAGAGCGGGGCCCAGATACGCAGTATTTT. It is translated as CSAERGPDTQYF.

The chain joins TRBV19 to TRBJ2-2; a possible D gene is TRBD2 (6 bases). The V gene's germline CDR1 is LNHDA and CDR2 SQIVND (reference sequence). The CDR3 loop spans 16 amino acids. Trimming stripped 6 bases from V and 7 bases from J, with 21 bases between. The CDR3 region is CASSQGLLPGVGELFF. The CDR3, as DNA: TGTGCCAGTAGCCAGGGTCTCCTCCCGGGGGTCGGGGAGCTGTTTTTT.

The chain links TRBV12-3 or TRBV12-4 to TRBJ2-1; D is unclear. The CDR3 loop spans 11 amino acids. Trimming took 8 bases from V and 15 from J, leaving 17 bases between them. CDR3 region: CASGYPGLGFF. The CDR3 DNA sequence: TGTGCCAGCGGCTATCCGGGTCTAGGGTTCTTC.

V and J are TRBV5-1 and TRBJ2-1; 7 positions match TRBD1. Germline CDR1 SGHRS, CDR2 YFSETQ. Trimming removed 0 bases from V and 0 bases from J; junction bases left unmatched: 6. The length of the CDR3 is 17 residues. The CDR3 region is CASSLDPGQISYNEQFF. The CDR3 nucleotides read TGCGCCAGCAGCTTGGATCCGGGACAGATCTCCTACAATGAGCAGTTCTTC.

The chain links TRBV11-2 to TRBJ2-5; TRBD1 aligns across 7 bases. The CDR3 loop spans 15 amino acids. Looked up from germline, CDR1 is SGHAT and CDR2 is FQNNGV. V lost 5 bases to trimming and J lost 2 bases; unmatched junction nucleotides: 8. The CDR3 loop reads CASSLLGQPQETQYF. CDR3 DNA: TGTGCCAGCAGCCTACTGGGACAGCCACAAGAGACCCAGTACTTC.

The gene calls are TRBV19 and TRBJ2-6; a possible D gene is TRBD2 (5 bases). Trimming took off 5 bases at V and 2 bases at J, with 13 bases between the two ends. Germline V CDR1 and CDR2: LNHDA, SQIVND (reference sequence). This CDR3 comprises 16 residues. CDR3 sequence: CASSSGRVTGANVLTF. The CDR3 coding sequence is TGTGCCAGTAGTTCGGGGAGAGTGACTGGGGCCAACGTCCTGACTTTC.

This clone was observed a single time. The chain couples TRBV11-2 to TRBJ2-3, with 10 nucleotides matching TRBD2. Germline V gene data show CDR1 as SGHAT and CDR2 as FQNNGV. V trimming: 5 bases; J trimming: 2 bases; junction bases outside the gene matches: 7. There are 16 residues in the CDR3. This chain's CDR3 is CASSPGTSAHTDTQYF. CDR3 bases: TGTGCCAGCAGCCCCGGGACTAGCGCCCACACAGATACGCAGTATTTT.